Listed below are T cell receptor beta chains from one sample, sequenced in a study of T cell responses to AZD1222 COVID-19 vaccine. Sequencing was performed with immunoSEQ multiplex PCR; in TCRdb, only in-frame clones are kept and a portion is missing. The table lists roughly 120,000 clones, about nine tenths of them singletons. The sequenced sample was peripheral blood, obtained on day 0 of AZD1222 vaccination. The receptors were gathered from an adult in good health. Each CDR3 is given with its conserved first and last residue. The D gene is left open where the match is weak. For some rows the clone size is stated as once, few or many, or as a class when expanded; others skip it.

abundance,d_gene,j_gene,v_gene,CDR3aa,CDR3nt
.,.,TRBJ2-2,TRBV10-1,CASSERGVGANTGELFF,TGCGCCAGCAGTGAGAGGGGAGTCGGGGCGAACACCGGGGAGCTGTTTTTT
.,.,TRBJ1-6,TRBV27,CASSSPGLNSPLHF,TGTGCCAGCAGTTCTCCCGGACTGAATTCACCCCTCCACTTT
.,.,TRBJ1-1,TRBV5-8,CASSLQGAEAFF,TGTGCCAGCAGCTTGCAGGGCGCTGAAGCTTTCTTT
.,.,TRBJ1-1,TRBV12-3/TRBV12-4,CASSRQALEAFF,TGTGCCAGCAGCAGACAGGCGCTTGAAGCTTTCTTT
.,.,TRBJ1-2,TRBV4-1,CASSHPVGGSYGYTF,TGCGCCAGCAGCCATCCCGTCGGGGGGAGCTATGGCTACACCTTC
.,.,TRBJ1-1,TRBV3-1/TRBV3-2,CASSRAGMNTEAFF,TGTGCCAGCAGCAGGGCAGGCATGAACACTGAAGCTTTCTTT
.,.,TRBJ1-6,TRBV2,CASAGGRSSYNSPLHF,TGTGCCAGCGCGGGGGGCCGTTCCTCCTATAATTCACCCCTCCACTTT
.,.,TRBJ2-3,TRBV2,CASKTGEGDTQYF,TGTGCCAGCAAGACGGGAGAGGGGGATACGCAGTATTTT
few,.,TRBJ1-3,TRBV6-5,CASRQTLSSGNTIYF,TGTGCCAGCAGGCAGACGCTTAGCTCTGGAAACACCATATATTTT
.,TRBD2,TRBJ2-1,TRBV11-3,CASSYTSGRGAYNEQFF,TGTGCCAGCAGCTATACTAGCGGGAGAGGAGCCTACAATGAGCAGTTCTTC
.,.,TRBJ2-7,TRBV3-1/TRBV3-2,CASSRDPGREQYF,TGTGCCAGCAGCCGGGACCCAGGCCGGGAGCAGTACTTC
.,TRBD2,TRBJ2-4,TRBV5-1,CASSPGLAGGVKNIQYF,TGCGCCAGCAGCCCCGGACTAGCGGGAGGGGTCAAAAACATTCAGTACTTC
.,.,TRBJ2-3,TRBV27,CASSLGTLSTDTQYF,TGTGCCAGCAGTCTCGGGACACTAAGCACAGATACGCAGTATTTT
.,TRBD1,TRBJ2-7,TRBV10-2,CASGLDRDRGALF,TGCGCCAGCGGATTAGACCGGGACAGGGGTGCACTGTTC
.,.,TRBJ1-2,TRBV3-1/TRBV3-2,CASSQDQEAYGYTF,TGTGCCAGCAGCCAAGATCAGGAGGCCTATGGCTACACCTTC
.,.,TRBJ1-2,TRBV10-1,CASSDGYGYTF,TGCGCCAGCAGTGACGGCTATGGCTACACCTTC
.,TRBD1,TRBJ1-5,TRBV27,CASSPGQGDYQPQHF,TGTGCCAGCAGCCCTGGACAGGGAGATTATCAGCCCCAGCATTTT
.,.,TRBJ1-2,TRBV3-1/TRBV3-2,CASSQGSHYGYTF,TGTGCCAGCAGCCAGGGTTCTCACTATGGCTACACCTTC
.,.,TRBJ2-2,TRBV14,CASSQDLGQVNTGELFF,TGTGCCAGCAGCCAAGATCTGGGTCAAGTGAACACCGGGGAGCTGTTTTTT
.,.,TRBJ2-2,TRBV19,CASSIVGFSSVGELFF,TGTGCCAGTAGTATTGTAGGGTTTTCTAGTGTCGGGGAGCTGTTTTTT
.,.,TRBJ1-5,TRBV5-4,CASSSDLGQPQHF,TGTGCCAGCAGTTCCGACCTGGGTCAGCCCCAGCATTTT
.,.,TRBJ2-7,TRBV18,CASSPGGPQSSYEQYF,TGTGCCAGCTCACCAGGGGGGCCCCAATCTTCCTACGAGCAGTACTTC
.,.,TRBJ2-7,TRBV5-8,CASSSWLSSYEQYF,TGTGCCAGCAGCTCATGGCTGAGCTCCTACGAGCAGTACTTC
.,.,TRBJ1-2,TRBV2,CASTLRRAALYGYTF,TGTGCCAGCACTCTCCGGCGGGCAGCGCTCTATGGCTACACCTTC
.,.,TRBJ1-4,TRBV4-1,CASSPHQASNEKLFF,TGCGCCAGCAGCCCCCACCAGGCTTCTAATGAAAAACTGTTTTTT
.,TRBD1,TRBJ2-3,TRBV6-5,CASSTFGRGDTQYF,TGTGCCAGCAGTACCTTCGGCAGGGGGGATACGCAGTATTTT
.,.,TRBJ1-1,TRBV12-3/TRBV12-4,CASSRGRGTEAFF,TGTGCCAGCAGCCGAGGACGGGGCACTGAAGCTTTCTTT
.,.,TRBJ1-6,TRBV2,CASKVFADNSPLHF,TGTGCCAGCAAAGTCTTCGCGGATAATTCACCCCTCCACTTT
.,.,TRBJ1-6,TRBV11-2,CASSLATVTLHF,TGTGCCAGCAGCTTAGCCACTGTAACCCTCCACTTT
.,TRBD2,TRBJ2-1,TRBV10-1,CASSLAGAVNEQFF,TGCGCCAGCAGCCTAGCGGGAGCGGTCAATGAGCAGTTCTTC
.,.,TRBJ2-5,TRBV5-6,CASSDRDAQETQYF,TGTGCCAGCAGCGATCGGGACGCCCAAGAGACCCAGTACTTC
.,.,TRBJ2-7,TRBV28,CASSLRYEQYF,TGTGCCAGCAGCCTTAGGTACGAGCAGTACTTC
.,TRBD2,TRBJ2-1,TRBV7-6,CASSLQREGLYNEQFF,TGTGCCAGCAGCCTTCAGCGGGAGGGCCTCTACAATGAGCAGTTCTTC
.,TRBD1,TRBJ2-1,TRBV12-5,CASGLDRGSYNEQFF,TGTGCTAGTGGTTTGGACAGGGGGTCCTACAATGAGCAGTTCTTC
.,.,TRBJ1-2,TRBV7-2,CASSSGLITMGYTF,TGTGCCAGCAGTTCAGGACTGATAACTATGGGCTACACCTTC
.,TRBD1,TRBJ2-3,TRBV5-1,CASSLGDRGHDTQYF,TGCGCCAGCAGCCTGGGAGACAGGGGGCACGATACGCAGTATTTT
.,TRBD2,TRBJ2-1,TRBV11-2,CASSFQAGLSSYNEQFF,TGTGCCAGCAGCTTCCAAGCGGGGTTAAGCTCCTACAATGAGCAGTTCTTC
once,.,TRBJ2-5,TRBV14,CASSQDRQPQETQYF,TGTGCCAGCAGCCAAGATAGACAGCCCCAAGAGACCCAGTACTTC
.,.,TRBJ1-5,TRBV2,CASSGTDYSNQPQHF,TGTGCCAGCAGTGGGACAGATTATAGCAATCAGCCCCAGCATTTT
.,.,TRBJ1-2,TRBV27,CAELIQTGQKGGPTIYGYTF,TGTGCCGAATTAATACAGACCGGACAGAAGGGAGGACCGACCATCTATGGCTACACCTTC
.,TRBD1,TRBJ1-1,TRBV19,CASTRGQTEAFF,TGTGCCAGTACTAGGGGACAGACGGAAGCTTTCTTT
.,TRBD1,TRBJ1-2,TRBV3-1/TRBV3-2,CASSQVVGGAAYGYTF,TGTGCCAGCAGCCAAGTGGTAGGGGGCGCCGCGTATGGCTACACCTTC
.,.,TRBJ2-7,TRBV9,CASSPDNSYEQYF,TGTGCCAGCAGCCCTGACAACTCCTACGAGCAGTACTTC
once,TRBD1,TRBJ2-7,TRBV7-7,CASSSRDRSSYEQYF,TGTGCCAGCAGCTCCCGGGACAGGAGCTCCTACGAGCAGTACTTC
once,TRBD1,TRBJ1-4,TRBV18,CASSPDRVTNEKLFF,TGTGCCAGCTCCCCGGACAGGGTAACTAATGAAAAACTGTTTTTT
few,TRBD2,TRBJ2-2,TRBV7-8,CASSLMSGGVGGELFF,TGTGCCAGCAGCTTAATGAGCGGGGGGGTTGGCGGGGAGCTGTTTTTT
few,.,TRBJ1-4,TRBV19,CASSTYRTEKLFF,TGTGCCAGTAGTACCTACCGGACAGAAAAACTGTTTTTT
.,TRBD2,TRBJ2-2,TRBV28,CASSLSGGGYSGELFF,TGTGCCAGCAGTTTGTCGGGGGGAGGGTACAGCGGGGAGCTGTTTTTT
.,.,TRBJ1-2,TRBV5-1,CASSLASADGYTF,TGCGCCAGCAGCTTGGCCTCGGCGGATGGCTACACCTTC
.,TRBD2,TRBJ2-7,TRBV5-1,CASSFGLAGYEQYF,TGCGCCAGCAGCTTTGGGCTAGCGGGCTACGAGCAGTACTTC
.,.,TRBJ1-4,TRBV7-6,CASSQGLNEKLFF,TGTGCCAGCAGCCAGGGGCTTAATGAAAAACTGTTTTTT
.,.,TRBJ1-2,TRBV3-1/TRBV3-2,CASSRRTGTPGDGYTF,TGTGCCAGCAGCCGAAGAACCGGGACGCCGGGAGATGGCTACACCTTC